These 4 T cell receptor beta chains came from one sample sequenced in a study of read filtering for tumor transcriptome and immune sequencing. This library used approximately 370 ng RNA and molecular barcoded adaptors spanning alpha/delta and beta/gamma chains. TCRdb redid the calling of the reads with MiXCR, one entry per CDR3 protein. The data hold tens of thousands of distinct CDR3 sequences, with 20% to 25% observed a single time. Sample: a population of CD138-negative cells sorted from bone marrow. The receptors were sampled from a donor aged 40 or over with multiple myeloma.

This clonotype was recorded many times. CDR3 sequence (DNA): TGTGCCACCGGGGGACACACGAACACCGGGGAGCTGTTTTTT. Its protein is CATGGHTNTGELFF. This chain joins TRBV24-1 and TRBJ2-2; tentative D call: TRBD1 (6 bases). The CDR3 is made up of 14 amino acids. V was clipped by 9 bases and J by 0 bases, with 10 bases between them. Germline values: CDR1 KGHDR, CDR2 SFDVKD.

In the case of this clonotype: A much larger clonotype is one base distant, so this may be a read error. CDR3 amino acids: CVSSLAGGLMYEQYF. Here the CDR3 DNA reads TGCGTCAGCAGCTTAGCGGGGGGCCTTATGTACGAGCAGTACTTC. The rearrangement joins TRBV5-1 to TRBJ2-7, with 10 bases lining up with TRBD2. The CDR3 is made up of 15 amino acids. The germline V gene encodes CDR1 SGHRS and CDR2 YFSETQ.

The chain joins TRBV14 to TRBJ1-2; the D gene is possibly TRBD1 (6 bases). Germline values: CDR1 SGHDN, CDR2 FVKESK. The CDR3 loop spans 16 amino acids. V shed 4 bases and J shed 6 bases, with 21 bases lying between them. The CDR3 here is CASSLDGGREADGYTF. The CDR3 DNA reads TGTGCCAGCAGCCTAGACGGGGGCAGGGAGGCCGATGGCTACACCTTC.

This clonotype occurred many times. The V gene is TRBV12-3 or TRBV12-4, the J gene TRBJ2-3; no clear D gene. V was shortened by 5 bases and J by 6 bases, with 18 bases between the two germline ends. The CDR3 runs to 15 residues. The CDR3 DNA follows: TGTGCCAGCAGTCTGGGCCATTCCAGGACGGATACGCAGTATTTT. It yields the protein CASSLGHSRTDTQYF.